A selection of T cell receptor beta chains follows, all from one sample in a study of spatial heterogeneity in lung cancer. A single record per CDR3 protein comes from TCRdb applying MiXCR to the 5' RACE reads. The sample contains around 92,000 distinct CDR3 sequences, more than 10% of which appear only once. The starting material was PBMCs, obtained at surgery. The receptors originated from a male donor with early-stage non-small cell lung cancer. Each CDR3 is given with its conserved first and last residue. A D gene is named only where the DNA matches it firmly. Not all rows give a size; the values are once, few, many and, for expanded clones, a class.

TRBJ1-5 | TRBD1 | TRBV5-6 | many | CASSPMGQGGNQPQHF | TGTGCCAGCAGCCCGATGGGGCAGGGGGGCAATCAGCCCCAGCATTTT
TRBJ2-2 | - | TRBV7-9 | few | CASSSHRLDANTGELFF | TGTGCCAGCAGCTCCCACAGACTCGACGCGAACACCGGGGAGCTGTTTTTT
TRBJ2-3 | - | TRBV29-1 | - | CSLTGSDTQYF | TGCAGTCTTACAGGGTCAGATACGCAGTATTTT
TRBJ2-1 | TRBD2 | TRBV7-3 | - | CASSPGSGGYNEQFF | TGTGCCAGCAGCCCGGGGAGCGGGGGGTACAATGAGCAGTTCTTC
TRBJ1-6 | - | TRBV6-5 | many | CASSYSAGSRSPLHF | TGTGCCAGCAGTTACTCGGCAGGGAGCCGGTCACCCCTCCACTTT
TRBJ2-6 | - | TRBV6-6 | once | CASRTRGDFSGANVLTF | TGTGCCAGCAGGACAAGGGGGGACTTCTCTGGGGCCAACGTCCTGACTTTC
TRBJ2-3 | - | TRBV5-1 | - | CASSLRAGSSTDTQYF | TGCGCCAGCAGCTTGAGGGCGGGCTCTAGCACAGATACGCAGTATTTT
TRBJ1-1 | - | TRBV28 | many | CASTGVGTEAFF | TGTGCCAGCACTGGAGTCGGGACTGAAGCTTTCTTT
TRBJ2-1 | - | TRBV29-1 | - | CSVGHRSYNEQFF | TGCAGCGTGGGACATCGGTCCTACAATGAGCAGTTCTTC
TRBJ2-1 | - | TRBV5-6 | - | CASSWNRGEQFF | TGTGCCAGCAGCTGGAACCGAGGTGAGCAGTTCTTC
TRBJ2-3 | - | TRBV7-2 | - | CASSLSAGADTQYF | TGTGCCAGCAGCTTATCAGCTGGTGCGGATACGCAGTATTTT
TRBJ2-3 | - | TRBV28 | few | CASTTGERTQYF | TGTGCCAGCACCACCGGGGAGCGTACGCAGTATTTT
TRBJ2-6 | - | TRBV5-1 | - | CASSTSTGSGANVLTF | TGCGCCAGCAGTACGAGTACCGGCTCTGGGGCCAACGTCCTGACTTTC
TRBJ2-1 | TRBD2 | TRBV6-5 | many | CASSYLGGLAPFF | TGTGCCAGCAGTTACCTTGGGGGACTAGCTCCCTTCTTC
TRBJ2-7 | TRBD2 | TRBV10-1 | - | CASSTSGGAGEQYF | TGCGCCAGCTCAACTAGCGGGGGCGCGGGGGAGCAGTACTTC
TRBJ1-6 | - | TRBV6-6 | - | CASSYEVRDSPLHF | TGTGCCAGCAGTTACGAGGTCAGGGATTCACCCCTCCACTTT
TRBJ1-5 | - | TRBV28 | - | CASSPPTRQPQHF | TGTGCCAGCAGCCCACCTACACGTCAGCCCCAGCATTTT
TRBJ1-6 | - | TRBV20-1 | many | CSARVEGRGNSPLHF | TGCAGTGCTAGGGTTGAGGGCAGGGGTAATTCACCCCTCCACTTT
TRBJ1-2 | - | TRBV7-9 | - | CASSSTATNYGYTF | TGTGCCAGCAGTTCGACGGCGACTAACTATGGCTACACCTTC
TRBJ2-3 | TRBD2 | TRBV12-3/TRBV12-4 | - | CASSKGLAGSADTQYF | TGTGCCAGCAGTAAGGGACTAGCGGGATCCGCTGATACGCAGTATTTT
TRBJ1-3 | TRBD1 | TRBV6-6 | many | CASSSGTAGNTIYF | TGTGCCAGCAGTAGCGGGACAGCTGGAAACACCATATATTTT
TRBJ2-1 | TRBD2 | TRBV6-2/TRBV6-3 | - | CASRERTSGSSEQFF | TGTGCCAGCAGAGAACGGACTAGCGGGAGTAGTGAGCAGTTCTTC